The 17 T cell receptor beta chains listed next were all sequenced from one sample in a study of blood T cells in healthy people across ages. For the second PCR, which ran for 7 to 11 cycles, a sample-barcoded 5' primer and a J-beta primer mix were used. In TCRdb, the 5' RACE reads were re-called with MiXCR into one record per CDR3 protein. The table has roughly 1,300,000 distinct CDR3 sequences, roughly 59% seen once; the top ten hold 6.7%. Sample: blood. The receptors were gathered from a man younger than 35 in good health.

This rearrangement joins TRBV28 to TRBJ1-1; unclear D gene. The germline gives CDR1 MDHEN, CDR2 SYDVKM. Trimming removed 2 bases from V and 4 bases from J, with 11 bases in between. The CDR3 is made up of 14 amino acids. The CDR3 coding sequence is TGTGCCAGCAGTTTACCGTCTGAGATCACTGAAGCTTTCTTT. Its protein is CASSLPSEITEAFF.

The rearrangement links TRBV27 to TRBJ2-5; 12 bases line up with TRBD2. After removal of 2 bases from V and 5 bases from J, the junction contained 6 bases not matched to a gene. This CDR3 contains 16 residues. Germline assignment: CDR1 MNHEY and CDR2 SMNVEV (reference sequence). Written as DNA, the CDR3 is TGTGCCAGCAGTTTACTAGCGGGGGGGCTTTGGGAGACCCAGTACTTC. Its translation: CASSLLAGGLWETQYF.

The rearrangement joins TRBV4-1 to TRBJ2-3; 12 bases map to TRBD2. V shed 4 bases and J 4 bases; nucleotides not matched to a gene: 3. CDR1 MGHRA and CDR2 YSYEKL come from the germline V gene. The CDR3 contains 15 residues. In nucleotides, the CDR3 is TGCGCCAGCAGCCCTAGCGGGGGGGCCGCAGATACGCAGTATTTT. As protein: CASSPSGGAADTQYF.

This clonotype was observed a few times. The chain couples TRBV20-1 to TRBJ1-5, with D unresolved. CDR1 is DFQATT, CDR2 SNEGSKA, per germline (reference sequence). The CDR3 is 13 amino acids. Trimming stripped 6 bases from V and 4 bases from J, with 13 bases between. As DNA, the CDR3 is TGCAGTGCCCGGACCGACGAGAATCAGCCCCAGCATTTT. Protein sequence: CSARTDENQPQHF.

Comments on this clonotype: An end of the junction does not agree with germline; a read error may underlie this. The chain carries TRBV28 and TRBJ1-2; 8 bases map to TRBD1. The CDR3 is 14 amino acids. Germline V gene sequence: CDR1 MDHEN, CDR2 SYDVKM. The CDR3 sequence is CASSLGDRNYGCTF. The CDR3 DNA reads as TGTGCCAGCAGTTTAGGGGACAGGAACTATGGCTGCACCTTC.

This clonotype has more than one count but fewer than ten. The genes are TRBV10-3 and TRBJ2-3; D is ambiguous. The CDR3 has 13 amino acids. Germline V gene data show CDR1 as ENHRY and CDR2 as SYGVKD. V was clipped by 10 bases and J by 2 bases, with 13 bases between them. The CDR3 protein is CATLLDPTDTQYF. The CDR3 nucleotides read TGTGCCACCCTACTGGATCCCACAGATACGCAGTATTTT.

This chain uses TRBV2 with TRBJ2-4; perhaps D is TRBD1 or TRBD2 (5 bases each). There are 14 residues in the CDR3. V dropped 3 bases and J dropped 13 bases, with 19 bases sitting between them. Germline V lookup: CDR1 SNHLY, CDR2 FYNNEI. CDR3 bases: TGTGCCAGCAGTGATGGGACGGAACCGTGTGAGCAGTACTTC. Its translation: CASSDGTEPCEQYF.

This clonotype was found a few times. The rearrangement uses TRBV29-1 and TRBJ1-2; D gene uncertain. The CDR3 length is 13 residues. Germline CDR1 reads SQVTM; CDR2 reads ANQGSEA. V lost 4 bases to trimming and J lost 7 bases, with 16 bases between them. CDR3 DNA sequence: TGCAGCGTTGTTCCGCCAGGCGAGAGTGGCTACACCTTC. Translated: CSVVPPGESGYTF.

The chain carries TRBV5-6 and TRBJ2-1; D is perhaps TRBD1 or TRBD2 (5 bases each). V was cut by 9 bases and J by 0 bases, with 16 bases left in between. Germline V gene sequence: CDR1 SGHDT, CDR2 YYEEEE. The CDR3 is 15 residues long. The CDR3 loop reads CATRGPRGSYNEQFF. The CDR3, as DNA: TGTGCCACCCGGGGCCCGAGAGGCTCCTACAATGAGCAGTTCTTC. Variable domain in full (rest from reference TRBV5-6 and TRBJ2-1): DAGVTQSPTHLIKTRGQQVTLRCSPKSGHDTVSWYQQALGQGPQFIFQYYEEEERQRGNFPDRFSGHQFPNYSSELNVNALLLGDSALYLCATRGPRGSYNEQFFGPGTRLTVL.

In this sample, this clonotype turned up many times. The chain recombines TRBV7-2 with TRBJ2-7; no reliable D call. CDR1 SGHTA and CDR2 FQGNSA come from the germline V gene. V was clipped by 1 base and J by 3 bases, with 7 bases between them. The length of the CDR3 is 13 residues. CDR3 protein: CASSLGGFYEQYF. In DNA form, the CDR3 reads TGTGCCAGCAGCTTAGGGGGATTCTACGAGCAGTACTTC. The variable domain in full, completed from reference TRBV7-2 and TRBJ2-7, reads GAGVSQSPSNKVTEKGKDVELRCDPISGHTALYWYRQSLGQGLEFLIYFQGNSAPDKSGLPSDRFSAERTGGSVSTLTIQRTQQEDSAVYLCASSLGGFYEQYFGPGTRLTVT.

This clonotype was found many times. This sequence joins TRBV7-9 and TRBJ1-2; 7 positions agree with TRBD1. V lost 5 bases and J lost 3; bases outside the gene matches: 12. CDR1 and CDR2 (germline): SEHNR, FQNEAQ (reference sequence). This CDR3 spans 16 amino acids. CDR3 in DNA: TGTGCCAGCAGCCCGAAAACCGGGACAGAGTACTATGGCTACACCTTC. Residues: CASSPKTGTEYYGYTF.

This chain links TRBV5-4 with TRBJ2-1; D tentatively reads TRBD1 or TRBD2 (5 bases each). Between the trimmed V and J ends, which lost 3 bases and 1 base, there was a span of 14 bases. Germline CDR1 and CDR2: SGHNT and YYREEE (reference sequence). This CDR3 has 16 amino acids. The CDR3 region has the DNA TGTGCCAGCAGCTCCTACGGGACGGGATCCTACAATGAGCAGTTCTTC. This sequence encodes CASSSYGTGSYNEQFF.

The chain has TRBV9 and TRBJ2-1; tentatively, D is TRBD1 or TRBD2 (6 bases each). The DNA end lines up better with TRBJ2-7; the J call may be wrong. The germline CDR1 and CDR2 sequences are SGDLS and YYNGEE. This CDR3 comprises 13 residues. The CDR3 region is CASKGGSYNEQYF. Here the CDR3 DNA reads TGTGCCAGCAAGGGGGGCTCCTACAATGAGCAGTACTTC.

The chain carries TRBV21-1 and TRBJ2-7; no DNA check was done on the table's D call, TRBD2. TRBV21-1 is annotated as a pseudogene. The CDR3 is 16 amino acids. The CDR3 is CASSVFLLALSYEQYF. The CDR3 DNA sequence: TGTGCCAGCAGCGTGTTCCTCCTAGCCCTATCCTACGAGCAGTACTTC.

The CDR3 reads CASSDLTGYSAGELFF. As DNA, the CDR3 is TGTGCCAGCAGTGACTTGACAGGGTATAGCGCCGGGGAGCTGTTTTTT. The rearrangement joins TRBV25-1 to TRBJ2-2; 7 bases match TRBD1. Trimming cost V 3 bases and J 6 bases; bases outside gene matches: 10. The CDR3 consists of 16 residues. Germline-derived CDR1 and CDR2 are MGHDK and SYGVNS.

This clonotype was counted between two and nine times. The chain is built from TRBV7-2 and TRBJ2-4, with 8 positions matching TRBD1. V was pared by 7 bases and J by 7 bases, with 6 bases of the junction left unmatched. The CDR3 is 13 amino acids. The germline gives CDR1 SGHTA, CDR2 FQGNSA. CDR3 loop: CASKQGGNNIQYF. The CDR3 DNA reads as TGTGCCAGCAAACAGGGGGGCAATAACATTCAGTACTTC.

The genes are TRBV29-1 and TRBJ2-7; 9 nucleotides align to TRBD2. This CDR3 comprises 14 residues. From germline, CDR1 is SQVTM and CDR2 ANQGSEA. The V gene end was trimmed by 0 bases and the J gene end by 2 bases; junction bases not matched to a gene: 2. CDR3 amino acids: CSVEEGGGAYEQYF. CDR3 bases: TGCAGCGTTGAAGAGGGCGGGGGGGCCTACGAGCAGTACTTC.